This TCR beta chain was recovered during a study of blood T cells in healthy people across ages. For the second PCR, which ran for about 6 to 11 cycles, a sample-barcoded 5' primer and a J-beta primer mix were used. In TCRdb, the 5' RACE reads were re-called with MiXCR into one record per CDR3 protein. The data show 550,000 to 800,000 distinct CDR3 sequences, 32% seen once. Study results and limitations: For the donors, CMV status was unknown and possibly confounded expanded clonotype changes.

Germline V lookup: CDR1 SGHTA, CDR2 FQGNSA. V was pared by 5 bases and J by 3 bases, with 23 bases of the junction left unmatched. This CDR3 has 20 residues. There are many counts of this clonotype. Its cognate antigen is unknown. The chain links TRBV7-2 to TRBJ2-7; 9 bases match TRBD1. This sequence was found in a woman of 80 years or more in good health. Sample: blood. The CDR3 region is CASSESITGQGSTFFYEQYF. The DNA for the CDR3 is TGTGCCAGCAGCGAGTCTATCACGGGACAGGGTTCAACATTCTTCTACGAGCAGTACTTC. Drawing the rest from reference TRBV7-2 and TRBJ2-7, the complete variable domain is GAGVSQSPSNKVTEKGKDVELRCDPISGHTALYWYRQSLGQGLEFLIYFQGNSAPDKSGLPSDRFSAERTGGSVSTLTIQRTQQEDSAVYLCASSESITGQGSTFFYEQYFGPGTRLTVT.